This T cell receptor (beta chain) stems from a study of CD8 T cells in ankylosing spondylitis. Study-wide results and caveats: According to the report, clones linked to the disease were significantly enriched in matched synovial fluid samples taken from ankylosing spondylitis patients. Peripheral blood held disease-linked clones only at relatively low frequency, and these were CD8+.

TCRdb called the 5' RACE reads again in MiXCR, with one record for every CDR3 protein. In the table there are about 130,000 distinct CDR3 sequences, 7% of which are singletons. The CDR3 runs to 16 residues. CDR1 and CDR2 (germline): DFQATT, SNEGSKA (reference sequence). Trimming cost V 1 base and J 5 bases; bases outside gene matches: 9. This clonotype appeared many times. Its cognate antigen is unknown. The chain has TRBV20-1 and TRBJ2-5, with 11 bases lining up with TRBD2. The receptor comes from a male donor with ankylosing spondylitis or in good health (not recorded which). Sequencing was done on a sample of blood, either unsorted or a sorted T cell fraction (not recorded which). Written as DNA, the CDR3 is TGCAGTGCTAGAGGTCCTAGCGGGAGGTCAAGGGAGACCCAGTACTTC. Amino acids: CSARGPSGRSRETQYF.